This record covers a single TCR beta chain. Its antigen is still unknown. No per-base quality is available; no much larger clone lies one base away. The collaborating institutions used their own protocols to collect whole blood in K2EDTA tubes. For TCRbeta analysis, collaborators shipped samples in one of three forms: frozen whole blood, isolated PBMCs, or DNA extracted from either of those sample types. These data are taken from a study of blood T cell repertoires in COVID-19 (TCRdb year 2020). In terms of the full investigation: Samples from collaborators originated in the United States, Italy and Spain and spanned both the acute and convalescent phases of COVID-19. The prospective study material was composed of cDNA or gDNA derived from T cells, B-cell-depleted T cells, or PBMCs. The dataset comprised deeply sampled blood TCRbeta repertoires from subjects exposed to, actively infected with, or recovered from COVID-19. A freely available public database, intended as a resource for researchers studying the immune response to SARS-CoV-2, is where the repertoires were released. The samples were drawn from two sources: the first 160 participants of the ongoing ImmuneRACE study, and fewer than 1,500 subjects contributed by 6 global collaborators. Sample metadata almost always included a de-identified subject ID, COVID-19 status, age in years and sex. Where available, HLA class I and class II types were taken from metadata supplied by the sample provider and were not determined by assay-based typing.

Overall study results and their limits: The amount of clinical and demographic metadata varied by source and participant and was provided uncurated.

TCRbeta CDR3 regions were amplified from genomic DNA by means of the immunoSEQ Assay, a bias-controlled multiplex PCR. The published analysis was carried out like this. The number of nucleated cells in each sample was estimated by amplification of reference gene primers within the assay. To quantify the absolute abundance of each unique TCRbeta CDR3 rearrangement, sequence reads were collapsed and filtered. Productive Simpson clonality was computed per sample as the square root of Simpson's diversity index over productive rearrangements. As stored in TCRdb, this immuneACCESS dataset retains in-frame rearrangements with V and J assigned. A fraction of the clones does not appear; measured against another copy, unresolved V genes explain less than half of the discrepancy, and the remainder lacks a known reason. The DNA was the basis for D and trimming; V, J and clone size are from that table. The sample table lists around 200,000 clones, under 90% of them with a count of one. Roughly 20% of the sample belongs to the ten largest clones.

From a lookup of the germline V gene (reference sequence), CDR1 and CDR2 are LGHDT and YNNKEL. The trim is 4 bases for V and 5 bases for J, with a gap of 14 bases between the germline ends. Inclusive of the bounding cysteine and phenylalanine, the CDR3 is 14 residues long. Only the CDR3 DNA stays, 42 bases, in frame from base 1. This TCR came from a woman of 80 years or more with active or convalescent COVID-19. This chain is built from TRBV3-1 (or the pseudogene TRBV3-2) and TRBJ1-1, with the D gene uncertain. Sequencing was performed on peripheral blood. The DNA sequence follows: TGTGCCAGCAGCCCGCGCTTTGGTTCAACTGAAGCTTTCTTT. This encodes CASSPRFGSTEAFF.